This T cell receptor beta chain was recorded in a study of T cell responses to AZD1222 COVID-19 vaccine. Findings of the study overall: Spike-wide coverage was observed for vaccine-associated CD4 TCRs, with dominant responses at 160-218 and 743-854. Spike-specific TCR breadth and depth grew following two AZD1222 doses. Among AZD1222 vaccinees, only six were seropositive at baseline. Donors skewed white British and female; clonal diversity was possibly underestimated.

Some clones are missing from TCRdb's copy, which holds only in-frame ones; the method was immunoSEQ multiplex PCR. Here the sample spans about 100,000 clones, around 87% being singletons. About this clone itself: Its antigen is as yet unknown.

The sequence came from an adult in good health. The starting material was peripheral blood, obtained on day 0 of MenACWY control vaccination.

CDR3 in DNA: TGTGCCAGCAGTTTGGAGGGGTATAGCAATCAGCCCCAGCATTTT. This gives the protein CASSLEGYSNQPQHF. This rearrangement joins TRBV27 to TRBJ1-5; tentatively, D is TRBD1 (5 bases). In germline, CDR1 is MNHEY, CDR2 SMNVEV (reference sequence). Trimming took 3 bases from V and 0 from J, leaving 9 bases between them. This CDR3 contains 15 residues.